Detailed here is one T cell receptor (delta chain). These data belong to a study of gamma-delta chains in newborns, infants, children. Study context: Microbial exposure reportedly drives polyclonal innate γδ T cell expansion after birth.

In germline, CDR1 is TSWWSYY, CDR2 QGS. The CDR3 consists of 19 residues. V shed 1 base, J shed 2 bases, and the junction held 15 bases outside the gene matches. TCRdb processed the reads again with the CATT caller. The sample holds thousands of delta-chain clones, about 45% seen once. The sequences come from blood, collected at baseline. This sequence was found in a child who received the measles vaccine. This chain links TRDV1 with TRDJ1, with TRDD3 identical over 8 bases. CDR3 loop: CALGEPRRVGDVFTDKLIF. The DNA for the CDR3 is TGTGCTCTTGGGGAACCAAGGCGGGTGGGGGATGTTTTTACCGATAAACTCATCTTT.